This T cell receptor (beta chain) comes out of a study of metastatic and nonmetastatic thyroid tumors. Study-wide findings and caveats: TCR beta diversity was reportedly significantly higher in malignant thyroid tumors than benign nodules, in blood and tumor.

All patients were treatment-naive before thyroid surgery. Only a few counts were recorded for this clone. Its antigen is not identified. CDR1 and CDR2 from the germline V gene are MNHNS and SASEGT. The V gene end was trimmed by 5 bases and the J gene end by 5 bases; junction bases not matched to a gene: 10. This CDR3 contains 17 residues. Using MiXCR, TCRdb re-called clones from the PCR reads. The table records some 86,000 clones, under 15% of them present only once. This receptor was obtained from a female donor with papillary thyroid cancer or a benign thyroid nodule (not recorded which). Some clones in this sample may be carry-over from other donors' samples. The sample consisted of tumor tissue. The chain carries TRBV6-1 and TRBJ2-5; the match to TRBD2 covers 14 bases. The CDR3 spells CASSHIGTSGSGETQYF. In DNA form, the CDR3 reads TGTGCCAGCAGTCATATTGGGACTAGCGGGAGTGGGGAGACCCAGTACTTC.